These T cell receptor beta chains were read from a single sample in a study of beta chain features in type 1 diabetes. TCRdb's table, derived via immunoSEQ multiplex PCR, lists solely in-frame clones and lacks some. The table shows 500,000 to 800,000 clones, with 9.5% to 15% occurring only once. Sequencing input: naive CD4+ T cells from blood. These receptors all come from a man under 40 with type 1 diabetes. The CDR3 runs from the conserved cysteine through the conserved F or W. Each record gives: J gene, clone size, D gene, V gene, CDR3 length, CDR3 protein, CDR3 DNA. D genes are given only for firm matches. Where a row states a size, it is once, few, many or the class of an expanded clone; other rows omit it.

TRBJ2-6,.,.,TRBV21-1,17,CASSTWGQSNGANVLTF,TGTGCCAGCAGCACCTGGGGACAGTCGAATGGGGCCAACGTCCTGACTTTC
TRBJ1-5,once,TRBD1,TRBV7-8,14,CASSLGQGNQPQHF,TGTGCCAGCAGCCTCGGACAGGGCAATCAGCCCCAGCATTTT
TRBJ2-3,few,.,TRBV6-5,15,CASSRDGLTGDTQYF,TGTGCCAGCAGCCGCGATGGGTTAACCGGAGATACGCAGTATTTT
TRBJ2-7,.,.,TRBV11-2,11,CASSSQYEQYF,TGTGCCAGCAGCTCTCAATACGAGCAGTACTTC
TRBJ2-3,few,.,TRBV25-1,14,CASRKDRSTDTQYF,TGTGCCAGCAGGAAGGACAGAAGCACAGATACGCAGTATTTT
TRBJ2-5,few,.,TRBV7-8,15,CASSPRAGGGETQYF,TGTGCCAGCAGCCCGAGGGCCGGAGGGGGGGAGACCCAGTACTTC
TRBJ1-1,.,.,TRBV15,13,CATSRDSNTEAFF,TGTGCCACCAGCAGAGACAGCAACACTGAAGCTTTCTTT
TRBJ1-5,.,.,TRBV4-3,14,CASSQGGSNQPQHF,TGCGCCAGCAGCCAAGGGGGGAGCAATCAGCCCCAGCATTTT
TRBJ1-4,few,.,TRBV28,16,CASSLVERITNEKLFF,TGTGCCAGCAGTCTCGTTGAGAGGATTACTAATGAAAAACTGTTTTTT
TRBJ1-2,few,.,TRBV6-4,14,CASSEGFPTNGYTF,TGTGCCAGCAGTGAGGGTTTCCCCACTAATGGCTACACCTTC
TRBJ2-1,few,TRBD2,TRBV7-9,15,CASSRSGDHYNEQFF,TGTGCCAGCAGCCGGAGCGGGGACCACTACAATGAGCAGTTCTTC
TRBJ2-7,few,.,TRBV27,14,CASSFGGPQYEQYF,TGTGCCAGCAGTTTCGGGGGGCCCCAGTACGAGCAGTACTTC
TRBJ2-3,.,.,TRBV7-7,14,CASSLTGYTDTQYF,TGTGCCAGCAGCTTAACCGGATACACAGATACGCAGTATTTT
TRBJ2-7,few,TRBD1,TRBV10-3,13,CAITRDSRYEQYF,TGTGCCATCACTCGGGACAGCCGCTACGAGCAGTACTTC
TRBJ2-1,.,.,TRBV7-6,11,CASSLADEQFF,TGTGCCAGCAGCTTGGCGGATGAGCAGTTCTTC
TRBJ1-3,few,.,TRBV18,16,CASSPREGSSGNTIYF,TGTGCCAGCTCACCACGGGAGGGGAGCTCTGGAAACACCATATATTTT
TRBJ1-6,.,.,TRBV6-6,15,CASSYSRTVDSPLHF,TGTGCCAGCAGTTACTCTAGGACCGTTGATTCACCCCTCCACTTT
TRBJ2-6,few,.,TRBV19,16,CASSAESRSGANVLTF,TGTGCCAGTAGTGCGGAAAGTCGCTCTGGGGCCAACGTCCTGACTTTC
TRBJ2-5,few,TRBD2,TRBV11-3,16,CASSGRLAGLIETQYF,TGTGCCAGCAGCGGCAGACTAGCGGGGCTTATAGAGACCCAGTACTTC
TRBJ2-5,.,.,TRBV5-1,13,CASSPLEGETQYF,TGCGCCAGCAGCCCACTTGAGGGAGAGACCCAGTACTTC